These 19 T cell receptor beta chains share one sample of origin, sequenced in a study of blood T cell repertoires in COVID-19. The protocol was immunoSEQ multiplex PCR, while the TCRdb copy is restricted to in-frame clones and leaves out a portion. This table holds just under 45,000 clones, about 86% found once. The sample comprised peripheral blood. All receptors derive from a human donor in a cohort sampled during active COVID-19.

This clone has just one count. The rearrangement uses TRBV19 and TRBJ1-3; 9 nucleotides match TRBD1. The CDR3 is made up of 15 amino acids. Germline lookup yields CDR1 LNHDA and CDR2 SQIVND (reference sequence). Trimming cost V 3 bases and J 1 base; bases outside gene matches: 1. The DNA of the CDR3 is TGTGCCAGTAGTATCGGACAGGGGTCTGGAAACACCATATATTTT. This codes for CASSIGQGSGNTIYF.

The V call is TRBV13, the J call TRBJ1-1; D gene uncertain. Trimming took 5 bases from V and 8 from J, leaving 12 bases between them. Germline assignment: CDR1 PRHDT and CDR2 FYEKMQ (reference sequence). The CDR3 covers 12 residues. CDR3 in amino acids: CASSGERREAFF. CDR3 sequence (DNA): TGTGCCAGCAGCGGAGAGAGGAGAGAAGCTTTCTTT.

The CDR3 DNA follows: TGTGCCAGCAGCTTTTGGGGCCAGGGGTTTAGCAATCAGCCCCAGCATTTT. Translating it yields CASSFWGQGFSNQPQHF. The rearrangement joins TRBV5-8 to TRBJ1-5; D is perhaps TRBD1 (6 bases). This CDR3 has 17 amino acids. Germline CDR1 and CDR2: SGHTS and YDEGEE. V gave up 2 bases and J gave up 0 bases, with 15 bases separating them.

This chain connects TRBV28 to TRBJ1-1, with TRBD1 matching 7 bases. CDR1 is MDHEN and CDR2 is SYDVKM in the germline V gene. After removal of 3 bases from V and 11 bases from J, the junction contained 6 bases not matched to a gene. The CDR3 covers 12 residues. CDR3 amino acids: CASSFITGEAFF. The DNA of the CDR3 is TGTGCCAGCAGTTTTATCACAGGGGAGGCTTTCTTT.

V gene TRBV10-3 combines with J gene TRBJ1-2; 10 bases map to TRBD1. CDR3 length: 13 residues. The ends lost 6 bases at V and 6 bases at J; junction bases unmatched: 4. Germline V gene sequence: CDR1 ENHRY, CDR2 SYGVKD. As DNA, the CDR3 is TGTGCCATCAGCGGACAGGGGGAAGATGGCTACACCTTC. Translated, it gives CAISGQGEDGYTF.

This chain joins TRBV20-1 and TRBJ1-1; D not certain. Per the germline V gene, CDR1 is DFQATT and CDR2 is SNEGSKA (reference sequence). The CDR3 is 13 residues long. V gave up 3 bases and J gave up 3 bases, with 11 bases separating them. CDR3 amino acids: CSASFESDTEAFF. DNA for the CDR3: TGCAGTGCTAGTTTTGAGTCGGACACTGAAGCTTTCTTT.

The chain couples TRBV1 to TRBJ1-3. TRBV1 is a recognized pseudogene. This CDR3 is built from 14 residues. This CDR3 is CTSSPVVSGNTIYF. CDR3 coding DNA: TGCACCAGCAGTCCCGTAGTCTCTGGAAACACCATATATTTT.

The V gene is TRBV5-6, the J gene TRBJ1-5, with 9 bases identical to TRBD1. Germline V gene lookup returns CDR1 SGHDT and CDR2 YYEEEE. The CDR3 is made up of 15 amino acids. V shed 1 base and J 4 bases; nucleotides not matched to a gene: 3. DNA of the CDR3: TGTGCCAGCAGCTTGACAGGGGGCTGGAATCAGCCCCAGCATTTT. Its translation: CASSLTGGWNQPQHF.

The CDR3 coding sequence is TGTGCCACGCTATCCGGGACAGGGGGAGGTTCACCCCTCCACTTT. Translation: CATLSGTGGGSPLHF. V is TRBV10-3 and J is TRBJ1-6; 11 bases map to TRBD1. V lost 10 bases to trimming and J lost 9 bases; unmatched junction nucleotides: 11. Germline V gene lookup returns CDR1 ENHRY and CDR2 SYGVKD. The CDR3 is 15 amino acids.

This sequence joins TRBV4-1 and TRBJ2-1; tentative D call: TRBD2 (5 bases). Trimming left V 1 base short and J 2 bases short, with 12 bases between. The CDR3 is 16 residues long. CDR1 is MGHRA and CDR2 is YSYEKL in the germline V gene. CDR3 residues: CASSQVGGSAYNEQFF. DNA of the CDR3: TGCGCCAGCAGCCAAGTGGGTGGTAGCGCCTACAATGAGCAGTTCTTC.

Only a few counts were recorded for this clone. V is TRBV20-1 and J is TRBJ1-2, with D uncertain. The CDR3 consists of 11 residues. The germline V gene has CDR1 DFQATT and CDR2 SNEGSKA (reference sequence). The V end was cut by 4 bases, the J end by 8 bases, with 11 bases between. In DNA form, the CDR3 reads TGCAGTGCTACAGGCGTCTGGGGCTACACCTTC. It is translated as CSATGVWGYTF.

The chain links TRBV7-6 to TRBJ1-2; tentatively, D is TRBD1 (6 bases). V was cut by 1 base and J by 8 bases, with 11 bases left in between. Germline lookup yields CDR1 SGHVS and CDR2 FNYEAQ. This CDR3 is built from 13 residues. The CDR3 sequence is CASSLEVQGGYTF. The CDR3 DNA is TGTGCCAGCAGCTTAGAGGTCCAGGGGGGCTACACCTTC.

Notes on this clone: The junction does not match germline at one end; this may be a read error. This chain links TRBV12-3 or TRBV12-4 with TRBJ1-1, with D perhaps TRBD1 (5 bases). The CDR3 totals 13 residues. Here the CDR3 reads CASRRQTDTETFF. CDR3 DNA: TGTGCCAGCAGGCGACAGACGGACACTGAAACTTTCTTT.

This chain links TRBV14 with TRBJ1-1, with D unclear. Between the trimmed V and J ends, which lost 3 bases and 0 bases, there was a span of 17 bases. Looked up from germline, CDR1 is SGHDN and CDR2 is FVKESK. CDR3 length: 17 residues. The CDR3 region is CASSHPGRAAVNTEAFF. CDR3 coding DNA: TGTGCCAGCAGCCACCCGGGGAGGGCGGCGGTGAACACTGAAGCTTTCTTT.

The CDR3 nucleotides are TGTGCCATCAGTGACCCGGGAACCTTCACAGATACGCAGTATTTT. Translation gives CAISDPGTFTDTQYF. The chain uses TRBV10-3 and TRBJ2-3; a weak D match, TRBD2 (5 bases). Germline CDR1 reads ENHRY; CDR2 reads SYGVKD. Trimming removed 3 bases from V and 2 bases from J, with 12 bases in between. This CDR3 has 15 residues.

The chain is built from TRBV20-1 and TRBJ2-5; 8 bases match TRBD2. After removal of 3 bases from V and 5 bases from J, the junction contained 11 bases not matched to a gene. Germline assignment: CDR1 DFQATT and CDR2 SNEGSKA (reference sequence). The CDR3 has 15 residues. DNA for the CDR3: TGCAGTGCTAGTATATCAGCGGGGGCCCAGGAGACCCAGTACTTC. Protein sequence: CSASISAGAQETQYF.

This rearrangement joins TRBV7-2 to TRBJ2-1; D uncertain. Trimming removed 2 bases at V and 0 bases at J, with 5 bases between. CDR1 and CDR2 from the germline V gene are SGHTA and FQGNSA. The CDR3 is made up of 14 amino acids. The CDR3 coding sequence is TGTGCCAGCAGCTTAATGAGCTCCTACAATGAGCAGTTCTTC. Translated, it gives CASSLMSSYNEQFF.

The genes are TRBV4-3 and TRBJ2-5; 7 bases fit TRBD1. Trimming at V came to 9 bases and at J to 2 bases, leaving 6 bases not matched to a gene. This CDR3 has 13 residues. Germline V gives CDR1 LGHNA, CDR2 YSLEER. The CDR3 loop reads CARFKTGQETQYF. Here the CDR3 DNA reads TGCGCCAGATTCAAGACAGGGCAAGAGACCCAGTACTTC.

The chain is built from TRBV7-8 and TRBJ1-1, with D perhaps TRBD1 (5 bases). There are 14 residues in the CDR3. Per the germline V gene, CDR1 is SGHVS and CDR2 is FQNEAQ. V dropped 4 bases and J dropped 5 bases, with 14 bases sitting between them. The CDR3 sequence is CASSYSGGGTEAFF. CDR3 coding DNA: TGTGCCAGCAGCTACTCGGGGGGAGGGACTGAAGCTTTCTTT.